The next 28 T cell receptor beta chains were all read from a single sample in a study of cytomegalovirus exposure and HLA in healthy donors. Both 60 Vbeta primers and 13 Jbeta primers went into the PCR. The table came from immunoSEQ multiplex PCR; TCRdb's copy has only in-frame clones and leaves some out. This sample has about 150,000 clones, with around 80% found just once. Sequenced input: PBMCs. The receptors were gathered from a man between 25 and 39 years old in good health.

The table lists this clone with a few counts. The chain uses TRBV27 and TRBJ2-5; 7 bases line up with TRBD2. Trimming removed 1 base from V and 5 bases from J; junction bases left unmatched: 7. The CDR3 runs 15 residues. Germline lookup yields CDR1 MNHEY and CDR2 SMNVEV (reference sequence). As DNA, the CDR3 is TGTGCCAGCAGTTTATTGGGGGGAGGGAGTGAGACCCAGTACTTC. It codes for CASSLLGGGSETQYF.

In its sample, this clone was seen a few times. V gene TRBV2 combines with J gene TRBJ1-5; D call uncertain. V lost 11 bases and J lost 2, with 16 bases in between. The CDR3 runs to 14 residues. Germline V gene lookup returns CDR1 SNHLY and CDR2 FYNNEI. The CDR3 spells CASQVEGGNQPQHF. Here the CDR3 DNA reads TGTGCCTCCCAGGTAGAGGGAGGCAATCAGCCCCAGCATTTT.

The chain links TRBV19 to TRBJ2-1, with TRBD1 matching 11 bases. Looked up from germline, CDR1 is LNHDA and CDR2 is SQIVND (reference sequence). The junction had 8 bases not matched to a gene; V was cut back by 8 bases and J by 5 bases. This CDR3 contains 15 residues. The CDR3 spells CASSPGQGVHNEQFF. The CDR3 nucleotides are TGTGCCAGTTCCCCGGGACAGGGGGTCCACAATGAGCAGTTCTTC.

This chain joins TRBV7-2 and TRBJ2-2; D unresolved. Germline V lookup: CDR1 SGHTA, CDR2 FQGNSA. The V and J ends lost 1 base and 1 base respectively, with 4 bases between them. This CDR3 has 14 residues. CDR3 protein: CASSLGGNTGELFF. The CDR3 coding sequence is TGTGCCAGCAGCTTAGGCGGGAACACCGGGGAGCTGTTTTTT.

This clone showed up just once. The V gene is TRBV5-4, the J gene TRBJ2-4; possible D gene TRBD1, 6 bases. This CDR3 comprises 14 residues. Between the trimmed V and J ends, which lost 0 bases and 16 bases, there was a span of 20 bases. Looked up from germline, CDR1 is SGHNT and CDR2 is YYREEE (reference sequence). The CDR3 nucleotides are TGTGCCAGCAGCTTGGCCGGTCAAGTCCCAGGGGAATACTTC. Translated, it gives CASSLAGQVPGEYF.

This clone is a singleton in its sample. The chain combines TRBV4-1 with TRBJ2-1, with D perhaps TRBD2 (6 bases). V was clipped by 1 base and J by 6 bases, with 16 bases between them. The CDR3 is made up of 16 amino acids. CDR1 MGHRA and CDR2 YSYEKL come from the germline V gene. In DNA form, the CDR3 reads TGCGCCAGCAGCCAAGTAAGGCGGGAATTCTTCAATGAGCAGTTCTTC. Protein sequence: CASSQVRREFFNEQFF.

Concerning this clone itself: The junction differs from germline at one of its ends, possibly a read error. The V and J genes are TRBV7-8 and TRBJ1-4, with D unresolved. The CDR3 has 18 amino acids. Germline CDR1 SGHVS, CDR2 FQNEAQ. The DNA of the CDR3 is TGTGCCAACAGCTTAGGAGGCGGTCCCCTAGGAACTAATGAAAAACTGTTTTTT. It encodes CANSLGGGPLGTNEKLFF.

The chain employs TRBV27 and TRBJ2-3; no reliable D call. The CDR3 runs 14 residues. Germline V lookup: CDR1 MNHEY, CDR2 SMNVEV (reference sequence). With 4 bases removed from V and 0 bases from J, the gap between germline ends came to 8 bases. CDR3: CASSSFTSTDTQYF. For the CDR3, the DNA is TGTGCCAGCAGTTCCTTTACAAGCACAGATACGCAGTATTTT.

The rearrangement links TRBV2 to TRBJ1-5, with D possibly TRBD1 on 5 matching bases. Trimming stripped 7 bases from V and 4 bases from J, with 17 bases between. This CDR3 is 15 amino acids long. The germline CDR1 and CDR2 sequences are SNHLY and FYNNEI. The CDR3 protein is CASTIGGLKNQPQHF. The CDR3 DNA reads TGTGCCAGCACCATCGGGGGGTTAAAAAATCAGCCCCAGCATTTT.

This clone appeared a single time. The junction does not match germline at one end; this may be a read error. This sequence joins TRBV7-9 and TRBJ1-5; TRBD1 agrees at 10 bases. The CDR3 is made up of 15 amino acids. From germline, CDR1 is SEHNR and CDR2 FQNEAQ (reference sequence). The CDR3 sequence: CSSSLGGQGNQPQHF. In nucleotides, the CDR3 is TGTTCCAGCAGCTTAGGGGGACAGGGGAATCAGCCCCAGCATTTT. Full variable domain (missing parts from reference TRBV7-9 and TRBJ1-5): DTGVSQNPRHKITKRGQNVTFRCDPISEHNRLYWYRQTLGQGPEFLTYFQNEAQLEKSRLLSDRFSAERPKGSFSTLEIQRTEQGDSAMYLCSSSLGGQGNQPQHFGDGTRLSIL.

The chain has TRBV5-1 and TRBJ2-1; weak D call: TRBD1 (6 bases). This CDR3 is built from 14 residues. CDR1 SGHRS and CDR2 YFSETQ come from the germline V gene. V lost 1 base and J 5 bases, leaving 10 bases between the germline ends. CDR3 residues: CASSLSGAHNEQFF. The CDR3 coding sequence is TGCGCCAGCAGCTTGTCAGGGGCCCACAATGAGCAGTTCTTC.

J is TRBJ2-7 and V is TRBV7-9; 9 nucleotides match TRBD2. Germline V gene data show CDR1 as SEHNR and CDR2 as FQNEAQ (reference sequence). The CDR3 is made up of 16 amino acids. Unmatched junction bases numbered 13, after V lost 5 bases and J lost 5 bases. CDR3 in amino acids: CASSPVAAGGPHEQYF. The CDR3 region has the DNA TGTGCCAGCAGCCCAGTCGCCGCGGGAGGGCCTCACGAGCAGTACTTC.

The CDR3 spells CASSVGLGTDTQYF. CDR3 DNA: TGTGCCAGCAGCGTCGGACTAGGCACAGATACGCAGTATTTT. V is TRBV9 and J is TRBJ2-3; 7 bases align to TRBD2. CDR1 SGDLS and CDR2 YYNGEE come from the germline V gene. The trim removed 2 bases at V and 1 base at J, leaving 1 base unmatched. The CDR3 covers 14 residues.

The V call is TRBV5-6, the J call TRBJ2-7, with 9 bases that match TRBD2. This CDR3 has 15 residues. CDR1 and CDR2 (germline): SGHDT, YYEEEE. J gave up 3 bases and V 4 bases, and 8 bases lay outside the gene matches. The CDR3 spells CASSLGTSPIYEQYF. CDR3 DNA: TGTGCCAGCAGCCTCGGGACTAGCCCTATCTACGAGCAGTACTTC.

V usage is TRBV4-1 and J usage is TRBJ1-2; D is uncertain. This CDR3 has 14 residues. Germline V gene lookup returns CDR1 MGHRA and CDR2 YSYEKL. The germline V and J ends were trimmed by 1 base and 8 bases, with 14 bases remaining between them. Written as DNA, the CDR3 is TGCGCCAGCAGCCAAGCCCTGGGTCGAGGCGGCTACACCTTC. Translating it yields CASSQALGRGGYTF.

This chain uses TRBV11-2 with TRBJ2-2; TRBD2 agrees at 7 bases. The CDR3 length is 16 residues. The V and J ends lost 6 bases and 7 bases, in that order; junction bases with no gene match: 14. Germline V gives CDR1 SGHAT, CDR2 FQNNGV. CDR3 in amino acids: CASSLREGRINGELFF. The CDR3 nucleotides read TGTGCCAGCAGTCTTAGGGAGGGCCGAATCAACGGGGAGCTGTTTTTT. The full variable domain, with the rest looked up from reference TRBV11-2 and TRBJ2-2, is EAGVAQSPRYKIIEKRQSVAFWCNPISGHATLYWYQQILGQGPKLLIQFQNNGVVDDSQLPKDRFSAERLKGVDSTLKIQPAKLEDSAVYLCASSLREGRINGELFFGEGSRLTVL.

V usage is TRBV27 and J usage is TRBJ2-5, with D unclear. Deletions cut 3 bases from V and 5 bases from J, with 10 bases between. The CDR3 has 13 amino acids. Germline V gene data show CDR1 as MNHEY and CDR2 as SMNVEV (reference sequence). Here the CDR3 reads CASSFPGSETQYF. The CDR3 DNA reads TGTGCCAGCAGTTTTCCAGGAAGTGAGACCCAGTACTTC.

This sequence joins TRBV19 and TRBJ1-5; 7 nucleotides agree with TRBD1. Germline values: CDR1 LNHDA, CDR2 SQIVND (reference sequence). V was clipped by 3 bases and J by 1 base; unmatched bases: 3. CDR3 length: 15 amino acids. The CDR3 DNA follows: TGTGCCAGTAGTATCGGGGGACAGAGCAATCAGCCCCAGCATTTT. Translation: CASSIGGQSNQPQHF.

The chain recombines TRBV21-1 with TRBJ1-1; the D call in the table, TRBD1, was not verified against the DNA. TRBV21-1 is a recognized pseudogene. The CDR3 is 19 residues long. The CDR3 region has the DNA TGTGCCAGCAGCTCGGGTTACGCAGGGCGAAGTAATCTGAACACTGAAGCTTTCTTT. Protein: CASSSGYAGRSNLNTEAFF.

This CDR3 is CASSELDRDREQYF. The CDR3 coding sequence is TGTGCCAGCAGCGAACTGGACAGGGATCGCGAGCAGTACTTC. The rearrangement uses TRBV5-8 and TRBJ2-7; 8 bases agree with TRBD1. This CDR3 has 14 amino acids. CDR1 and CDR2 (germline): SGHTS, YDEGEE. V was clipped by 4 bases and J by 6 bases; unmatched bases: 9. Full variable domain (remainder filled in from reference TRBV5-8 and TRBJ2-7): EAGVTQSPTHLIKTRGQQATLRCSPISGHTSVYWYQQALGLGLQFLLWYDEGEERNRGNFPPRFSGRQFPNYSSELNVNALELEDSALYLCASSELDRDREQYFGPGTRLTVT.

This clone was found once. The CDR3 coding sequence is TGTGCCAGCAGCTTAGCCCGGGACAGCTACGAGCAGTACTTC. Translation gives CASSLARDSYEQYF. V is TRBV11-2 and J is TRBJ2-7; 7 nucleotides agree with TRBD1. This CDR3 has 14 residues. From germline, CDR1 is SGHAT and CDR2 FQNNGV. V shed 1 base and J 3 bases; nucleotides not matched to a gene: 3.

The rearrangement links TRBV5-1 to TRBJ2-5, with 12 bases matching TRBD2. V dropped 3 bases and J dropped 5; count of bases not matched to a gene: 8. The CDR3 has 16 residues. Germline CDR1 is SGHRS and CDR2 is YFSETQ. The CDR3 DNA sequence: TGCGCCAGCAGCTCCGGACTAGCGGGGCCTAGGGAGACCCAGTACTTC. It translates to CASSSGLAGPRETQYF.

V and J are TRBV29-1 and TRBJ2-6; 7 bases agree with TRBD2. V trimming: 4 bases; J trimming: 0 bases; junction bases outside the gene matches: 6. CDR1 and CDR2 (germline): SQVTM, ANQGSEA. The CDR3 covers 16 residues. CDR3 amino acids: CSVGMGGISGANVLTF. CDR3 in DNA: TGCAGCGTTGGAATGGGGGGGATCTCTGGGGCCAACGTCCTGACTTTC. The full variable domain, rest sourced from reference TRBV29-1 and TRBJ2-6, is SAVISQKPSRDICQRGTSLTIQCQVDSQVTMMFWYRQQPGQSLTLIATANQGSEATYESGFVIDKFPISRPNLTFSTLTVSNMSPEDSSIYLCSVGMGGISGANVLTFGAGSRLTVL.

The CDR3 DNA reads TGTGCCAGCAGTAGGAGTTTTGACTATGGCTACACCTTC. It specifies CASSRSFDYGYTF. The chain joins TRBV6-5 to TRBJ1-2, with no clear D. V was trimmed by 5 bases and J by 3 bases, leaving 10 bases between them. Germline CDR1 and CDR2: MNHEY and SVGAGI. This CDR3 contains 13 residues.

V and J are TRBV7-3 and TRBJ2-7, with 9 positions matching TRBD1. CDR3 length: 14 amino acids. The germline gives CDR1 SGHTA, CDR2 FQGTGA. V lost 3 bases to trimming and J lost 2 bases; unmatched junction nucleotides: 2. CDR3 coding DNA: TGTGCCAGCAGCTTGGGACAGGGAGCCTACGAGCAGTACTTC. Residues: CASSLGQGAYEQYF.

The CDR3 nucleotides read TGTGCCAGCTCAATCCGGGACAGGGATGAAAAACTGTTTTTT. It is translated as CASSIRDRDEKLFF. V gene TRBV18 combines with J gene TRBJ1-4; TRBD1 matches 9 bases. V was clipped by 5 bases and J by 6 bases; unmatched bases: 4. Germline CDR1 and CDR2: KGHSH and LQKENI. There are 14 residues in the CDR3.

The rearrangement joins TRBV4-2 to TRBJ1-4, with a weak D call TRBD1 (6 bases). The CDR3 covers 17 residues. Trimming removed 0 bases at V and 6 bases at J, with 17 bases between. Germline CDR1 and CDR2: LGHNA and YNFKEQ. The CDR3 DNA is TGTGCCAGCAGCCAAGATGTTCGCGACAGGTGGGATGAAAAACTGTTTTTT. Translating gives CASSQDVRDRWDEKLFF.

This clone has more than one count but fewer than ten. The chain is built from TRBV28 and TRBJ1-3; a weak D match, TRBD1 (5 bases). Germline values: CDR1 MDHEN, CDR2 SYDVKM. The V end lost 8 bases, the J end lost 1 base, and 18 bases lay between the germline ends. The CDR3 covers 16 residues. The CDR3 sequence is CASGGGLTSSGNTIYF. Written as DNA, the CDR3 is TGTGCCAGCGGGGGGGGGTTGACATCTTCTGGAAACACCATATATTTT.